The entry that follows covers one TCR beta chain sequence. What it binds is not known. This record belongs to a study of T cells after posttransplantation cyclophosphamide. The study, taken as a whole, reports: After PTCy, TRB diversity resembled that of CNI/methotrexate controls. Later blood repertoires were often dominated by clones from the donor CD8+ memory compartment.

CDR1 is SGHTA, CDR2 FQGNSA, per germline. CDR3 length equals 14 residues. J was trimmed by 0 bases and V by 5 bases; bases with no gene match: 4. The naive gate required viable CD3+CD4+ or CD3+CD8+ cells with CCR7+CD45RA+CD45RO-CD95-CD27+CD28+ phenotype. This related bone marrow graft donor gave peripheral blood on the day of marrow donation. Method: immunoSEQ multiplex PCR; TCRdb's copy keeps in-frame clones and lacks some. Among around 31,000 clones listed, more than 85% were seen once. This TCR was sampled from a man aged 25 to 40 in good health and a related stem cell transplant donor. Specimen: naive CD4+ T cells sorted from blood. V gene TRBV7-2 combines with J gene TRBJ2-7; 7 bases fit TRBD2. CDR3 bases: TGTGCCAGCAGCCCCTCGGGGGGCTCCTACGAGCAGTACTTC. Encoded protein: CASSPSGGSYEQYF.